The present TCR beta chain was sequenced within a study of cytomegalovirus exposure and HLA in healthy donors. Notes on the study in general: The sole available immune exposure information was CMV serostatus.

With respect to this clone: Its specificity is unknown.

This CDR3 is 14 amino acids long. The germline CDR1 and CDR2 sequences are MNHNY and SVGAGI (reference sequence). With 5 bases removed from V and 4 bases from J, the gap between germline ends came to 14 bases. Donors consisted of healthy bone marrow donors. This PCR relied on a set of 60 Vbeta primers and 13 Jbeta primers. Profiling relied on immunoSEQ multiplex PCR, and the TCRdb table lists in-frame clones only, not all of them. The sample yields about 160,000 clones, about 85% seen once. Sequencing input: PBMCs. The rearrangement links TRBV6-6 to TRBJ2-5; D may be TRBD1 (5 bases). The sequence was collected from a man younger than 35 in good health and CMV-seropositive. For the CDR3, the DNA is TGTGCCAGCAGTAGGCAGGGAACGTCAGAGACCCAGTACTTC. This gives the protein CASSRQGTSETQYF.